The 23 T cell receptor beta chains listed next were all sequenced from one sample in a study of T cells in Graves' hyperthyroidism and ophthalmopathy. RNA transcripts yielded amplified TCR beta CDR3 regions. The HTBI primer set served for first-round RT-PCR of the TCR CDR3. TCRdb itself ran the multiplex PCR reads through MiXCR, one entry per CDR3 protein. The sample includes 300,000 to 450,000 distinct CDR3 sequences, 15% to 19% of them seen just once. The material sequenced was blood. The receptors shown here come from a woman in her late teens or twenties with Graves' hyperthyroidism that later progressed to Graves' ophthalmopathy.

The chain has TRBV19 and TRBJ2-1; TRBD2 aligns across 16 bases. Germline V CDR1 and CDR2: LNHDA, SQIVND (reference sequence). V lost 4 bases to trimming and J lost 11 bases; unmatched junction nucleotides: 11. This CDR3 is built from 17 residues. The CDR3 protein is CASSTGLAGGDEMKQFF. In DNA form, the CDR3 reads TGTGCCAGTAGTACGGGACTAGCGGGAGGGGATGAAATGAAGCAGTTCTTC.

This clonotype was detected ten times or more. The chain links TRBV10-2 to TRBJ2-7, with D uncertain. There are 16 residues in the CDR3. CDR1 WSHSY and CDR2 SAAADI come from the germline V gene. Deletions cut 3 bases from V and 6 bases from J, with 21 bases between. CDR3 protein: CASSDNPLNRATEQYF. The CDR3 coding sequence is TGCGCCAGCAGTGATAATCCGCTCAATAGAGCGACCGAGCAGTACTTC.

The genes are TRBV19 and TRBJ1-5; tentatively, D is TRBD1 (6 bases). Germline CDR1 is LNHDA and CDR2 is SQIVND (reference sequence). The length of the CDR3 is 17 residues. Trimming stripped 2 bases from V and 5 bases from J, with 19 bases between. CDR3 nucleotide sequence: TGTGCCAGTAGTATAAATGATCGAGGGGGAGGTCATCAGCCCCAGCATTTT. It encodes CASSINDRGGGHQPQHF.

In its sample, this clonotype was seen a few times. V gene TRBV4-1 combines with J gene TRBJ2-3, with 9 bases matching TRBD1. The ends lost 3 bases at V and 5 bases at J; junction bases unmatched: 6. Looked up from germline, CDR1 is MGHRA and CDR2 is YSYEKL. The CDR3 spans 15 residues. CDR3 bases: TGCGCCAGCAGCCATAGGACAGGGGAAGGAGATACGCAGTATTTT. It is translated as CASSHRTGEGDTQYF.

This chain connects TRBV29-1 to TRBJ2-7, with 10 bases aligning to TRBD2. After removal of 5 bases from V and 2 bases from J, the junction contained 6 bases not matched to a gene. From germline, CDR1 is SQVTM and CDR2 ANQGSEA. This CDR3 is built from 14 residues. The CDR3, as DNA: TGCAGCGTTTATACTAGCGGGACCGCCTACGAGCAGTACTTC. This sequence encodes CSVYTSGTAYEQYF.

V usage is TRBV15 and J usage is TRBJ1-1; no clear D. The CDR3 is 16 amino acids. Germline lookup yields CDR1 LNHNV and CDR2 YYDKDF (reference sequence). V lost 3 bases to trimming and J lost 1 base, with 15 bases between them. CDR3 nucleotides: TGTGCCACCAGCAGCACCATTAGAAGTGAGAACACTGAAGCTTTCTTT. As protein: CATSSTIRSENTEAFF.

CDR3 region: CASSTRTGSMGEQYF. The CDR3 region has the DNA TGCGCCAGCAGCACCCGGACAGGGTCCATGGGCGAGCAGTACTTC. V gene TRBV5-1 combines with J gene TRBJ2-7; 8 bases fit TRBD1. J gave up 6 bases and V 4 bases, and 12 bases lay outside the gene matches. Germline CDR1 SGHRS, CDR2 YFSETQ. This CDR3 spans 15 amino acids.

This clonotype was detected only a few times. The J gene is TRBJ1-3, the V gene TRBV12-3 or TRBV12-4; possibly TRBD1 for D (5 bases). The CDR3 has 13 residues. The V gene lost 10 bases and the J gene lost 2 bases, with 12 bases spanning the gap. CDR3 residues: CATDQGTGNTIYF. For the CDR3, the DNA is TGTGCCACCGATCAGGGTACTGGAAACACCATATATTTT.

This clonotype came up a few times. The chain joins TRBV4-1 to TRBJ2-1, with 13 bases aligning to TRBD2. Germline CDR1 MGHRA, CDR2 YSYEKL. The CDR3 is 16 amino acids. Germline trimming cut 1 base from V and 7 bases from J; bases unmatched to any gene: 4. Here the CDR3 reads CASSQGTSGRVNEQFF. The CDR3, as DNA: TGCGCCAGCAGCCAAGGAACTAGCGGGAGGGTGAATGAGCAGTTCTTC.

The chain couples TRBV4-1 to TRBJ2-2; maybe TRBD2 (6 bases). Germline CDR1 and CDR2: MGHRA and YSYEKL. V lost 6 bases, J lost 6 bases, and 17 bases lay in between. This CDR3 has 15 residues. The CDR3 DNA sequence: TGCGCCAGCAGACTGGGGGGAGGAAACGCCGGGGAGCTGTTTTTT. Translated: CASRLGGGNAGELFF.

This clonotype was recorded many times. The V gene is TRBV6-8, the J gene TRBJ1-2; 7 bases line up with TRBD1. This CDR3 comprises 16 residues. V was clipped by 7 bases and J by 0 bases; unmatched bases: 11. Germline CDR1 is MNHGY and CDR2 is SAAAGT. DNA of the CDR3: TGTGCCAGCATAGGGGGGACCGGGACAGCTAACTATGGCTACACCTTC. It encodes CASIGGTGTANYGYTF.

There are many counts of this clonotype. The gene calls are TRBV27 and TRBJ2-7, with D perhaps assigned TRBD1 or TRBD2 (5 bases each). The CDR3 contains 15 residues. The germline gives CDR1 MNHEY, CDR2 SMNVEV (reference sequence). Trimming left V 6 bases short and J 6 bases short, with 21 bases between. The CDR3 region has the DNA TGTGCCAGCAGACGGTCGGGGCCCCTACCAGGCGAGCAGTACTTC. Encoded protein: CASRRSGPLPGEQYF.

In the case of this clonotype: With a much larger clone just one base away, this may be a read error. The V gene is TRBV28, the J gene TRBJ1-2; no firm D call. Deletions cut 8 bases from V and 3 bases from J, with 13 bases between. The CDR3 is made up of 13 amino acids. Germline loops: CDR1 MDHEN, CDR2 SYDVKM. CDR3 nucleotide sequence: TGTGCCAGCTTCAGGACCGACTACTATGGCTACACCTTC. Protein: CASFRTDYYGYTF.

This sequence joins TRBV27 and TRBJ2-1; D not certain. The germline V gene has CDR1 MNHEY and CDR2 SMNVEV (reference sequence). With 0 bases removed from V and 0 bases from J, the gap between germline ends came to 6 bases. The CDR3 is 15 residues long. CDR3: CASSLSQSSYNEQFF. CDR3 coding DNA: TGTGCCAGCAGTTTATCGCAGAGCTCCTACAATGAGCAGTTCTTC.

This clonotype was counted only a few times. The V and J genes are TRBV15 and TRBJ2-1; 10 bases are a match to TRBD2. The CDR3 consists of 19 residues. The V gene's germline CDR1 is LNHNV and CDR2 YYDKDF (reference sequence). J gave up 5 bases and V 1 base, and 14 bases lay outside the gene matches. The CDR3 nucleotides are TGTGCCACCAGCAGAGGATCTTCCGGACTAGCGGTACGCCACAATGAGCAGTTCTTC. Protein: CATSRGSSGLAVRHNEQFF.

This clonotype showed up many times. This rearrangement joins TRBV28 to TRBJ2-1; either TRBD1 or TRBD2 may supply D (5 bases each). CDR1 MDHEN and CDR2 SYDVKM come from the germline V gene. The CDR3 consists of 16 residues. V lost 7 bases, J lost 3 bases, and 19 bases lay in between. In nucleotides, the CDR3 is TGTGCCAGCACCGCCGACGACGGGGCTAACTACAATGAGCAGTTCTTC. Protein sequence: CASTADDGANYNEQFF.

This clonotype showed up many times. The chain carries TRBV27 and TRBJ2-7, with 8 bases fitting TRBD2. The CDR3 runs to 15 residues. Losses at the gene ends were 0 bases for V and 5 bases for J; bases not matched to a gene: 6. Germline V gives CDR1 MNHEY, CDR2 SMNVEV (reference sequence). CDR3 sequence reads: CASSLSGTRPHEQYF. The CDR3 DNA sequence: TGTGCCAGCAGTTTATCCGGGACTAGGCCCCACGAGCAGTACTTC.

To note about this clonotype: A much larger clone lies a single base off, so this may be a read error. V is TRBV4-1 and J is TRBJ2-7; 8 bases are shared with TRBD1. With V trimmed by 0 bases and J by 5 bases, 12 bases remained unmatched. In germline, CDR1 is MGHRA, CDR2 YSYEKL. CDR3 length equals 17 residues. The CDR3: CASSQDLRDRSNHEQYF. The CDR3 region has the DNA TGCGCCAGCAGCCAAGATCTTCGGGACAGGTCCAACCACGAGCAGTACTTC.

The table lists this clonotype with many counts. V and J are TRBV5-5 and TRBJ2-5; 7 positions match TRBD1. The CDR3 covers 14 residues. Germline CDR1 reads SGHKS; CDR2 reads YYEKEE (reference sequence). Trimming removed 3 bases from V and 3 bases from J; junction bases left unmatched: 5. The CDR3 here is CASSWTGLKETQYF. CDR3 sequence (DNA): TGTGCCAGCAGCTGGACAGGCCTAAAAGAGACCCAGTACTTC.

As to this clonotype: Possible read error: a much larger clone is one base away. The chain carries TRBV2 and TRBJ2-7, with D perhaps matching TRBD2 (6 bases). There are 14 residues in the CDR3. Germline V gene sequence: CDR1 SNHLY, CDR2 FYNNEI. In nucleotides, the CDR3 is TGTGCCAGCGGTGATGTCGGGGACTTCTACGAGCAGTACTTC. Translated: CASGDVGDFYEQYF. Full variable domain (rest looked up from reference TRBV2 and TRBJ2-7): EPEVTQTPSHQVTQMGQEVILRCVPISNHLYFYWYRQILGQKVEFLVSFYNNEISEKSEIFDDQFSVERPDGSNFTLKIRSTKLEDSAMYFCASGDVGDFYEQYFGPGTRLTVT.

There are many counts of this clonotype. As DNA, the CDR3 is TGCGCCAGCAGCCCCACGGGAGGCCGATATGAGCAGTTCTTC. This translates into CASSPTGGRYEQFF. The chain combines TRBV5-1 with TRBJ2-1; TRBD2 agrees at 7 bases. There are 14 residues in the CDR3. The V gene's germline CDR1 is SGHRS and CDR2 YFSETQ. V lost 4 bases to trimming and J lost 8 bases; unmatched junction nucleotides: 9.

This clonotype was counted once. CDR3 nucleotides: TGTGCCAGCAACGGGGGATCGATCTACAATGAGCAGTTCTTC. Residues: CASNGGSIYNEQFF. The chain links TRBV9 to TRBJ2-1, with a weak D call TRBD2 (6 bases). Trimming cost V 6 bases and J 3 bases, with 13 bases left between them. The CDR3 extends over 14 amino acids. Germline CDR1 and CDR2: SGDLS and YYNGEE.

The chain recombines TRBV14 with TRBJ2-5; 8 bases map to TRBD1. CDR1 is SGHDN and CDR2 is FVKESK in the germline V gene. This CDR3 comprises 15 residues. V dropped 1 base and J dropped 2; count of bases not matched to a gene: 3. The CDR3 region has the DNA TGTGCCAGCAGCCAAGGGACAGGGTGGCAAGAGACCCAGTACTTC. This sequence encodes CASSQGTGWQETQYF.